The 12 T cell receptor beta chains below all came from one sample that was sequenced in a study of blood T cell repertoires in COVID-19. Using immunoSEQ multiplex PCR, the repertoire was profiled, and TCRdb retains in-frame clones only, with some absent. This table holds about 380,000 clones, more than 70% found once. The specimen was PBMCs or T cells enriched from blood (not recorded which). The source is a man younger than 45 who had recovered from COVID-19.

For the CDR3, the DNA is TGTGCCAGCACCTATCAAGGAGGGACCAAGTCAGATGAGCAGTTCTTC. It codes for CASTYQGGTKSDEQFF. The rearrangement uses TRBV11-2 and TRBJ2-1, with a weak D call TRBD2 (6 bases). V was trimmed by 7 bases and J by 8 bases, leaving 24 bases between them. Germline assignment: CDR1 SGHAT and CDR2 FQNNGV. The CDR3 contains 16 residues.

Concerning this clone: The junction departs from the called germline gene at one end, perhaps through a read error. Other DNA sequences of this sample code for an identical CDR3. This rearrangement joins TRBV6-5 to TRBJ1-5; weak D call: TRBD1 (5 bases). CDR3 length: 13 residues. Germline CDR1 reads MNHEY; CDR2 reads SVGAGI. This chain's CDR3 is CASSYSKGQPQHF. CDR3 nucleotide sequence: TGTGCCAGCAGCTACTCGAAGGGGCAGCCCCAGCATTTT.

The chain combines TRBV4-2 with TRBJ2-1; TRBD2 matches at 7 bases. Looked up from germline, CDR1 is LGHNA and CDR2 is YNFKEQ. The ends lost 3 bases at V and 5 bases at J; junction bases unmatched: 13. The CDR3 runs to 17 residues. CDR3 in amino acids: CASSHGDGAGNNNEQFF. The CDR3 DNA sequence: TGTGCCAGCAGCCATGGGGACGGAGCGGGGAACAACAATGAGCAGTTCTTC.

V gene TRBV29-1 combines with J gene TRBJ2-3, with D tentatively TRBD2 (7 bases). Trimming removed 6 bases at V and 2 bases at J, with 15 bases between. The CDR3 sequence is 14 residues long. The V gene's germline CDR1 is SQVTM and CDR2 ANQGSEA. CDR3 coding DNA: TGCAGCGTGCGGGGGCACCCATTCACAGATACGCAGTATTTT. It codes for CSVRGHPFTDTQYF.

This clone was detected only once. The CDR3 nucleotides are TGTGCCAGCATAAGGACTGGACAGGGGGCCAGGAATAACTATGGCTACACCTTC. Amino acids: CASIRTGQGARNNYGYTF. The chain couples TRBV6-4 to TRBJ1-2; TRBD1 matches 11 bases. With 7 bases clipped from V and 1 base from J, the junction kept 14 bases outside the gene matches. Looked up from germline, CDR1 is MRHNA and CDR2 is SNTAGT. The CDR3 length is 18 residues.

The rearrangement links TRBV3-1 (or the pseudogene TRBV3-2) to TRBJ1-2; D is possibly TRBD1 (5 bases). Trimming pared 1 base from V and 4 bases from J, leaving 19 bases between. The germline V gene has CDR1 LGHDT and CDR2 YNNKEL (reference sequence). The CDR3 is 17 amino acids. CDR3 DNA sequence: TGTGCCAGCAGCCAAGCCAATATGGACATATTAGGCTATGGCTACACCTTC. This sequence encodes CASSQANMDILGYGYTF.

This chain links TRBV3-1 (or the pseudogene TRBV3-2) with TRBJ1-1, with a tentative D call TRBD1 (6 bases). CDR3 size: 15 residues. The V end lost 3 bases, the J end lost 1 base, and 12 bases lay between the germline ends. CDR1 and CDR2 from the germline V gene are LGHDT and YNNKEL (reference sequence). The CDR3 is CASSHTGTRNTEAFF. DNA of the CDR3: TGTGCCAGCAGCCACACCGGGACACGGAACACTGAAGCTTTCTTT.

In regard to this clone: This sample includes further DNA sequences coding for the same CDR3. V and J are TRBV11-3 and TRBJ1-1; 7 bases line up with TRBD1. There are 13 residues in the CDR3. J was trimmed by 5 bases and V by 3 bases; bases with no gene match: 3. Per germline, CDR1 SGHNT and CDR2 YENEEA. Here the CDR3 reads CASSFSQGTEAFF. The CDR3 region has the DNA TGTGCCAGCAGCTTCTCACAGGGGACTGAAGCTTTCTTT. Based on the CDR3 plus reference TRBV11-3 and TRBJ1-1, the full variable domain is EAGVVQSPRYKIIEKKQPVAFWCNPISGHNTLYWYLQNLGQGPELLIRYENEEAVDDSQLPKDRFSAERLKGVDSTLKIQPAELGDSAVYLCASSFSQGTEAFFGQGTRLTVV.

This clone was observed once. The V and J genes are TRBV18 and TRBJ2-2; TRBD1 matches 7 bases. This CDR3 comprises 15 residues. CDR1 and CDR2 (germline): KGHSH, LQKENI. Trimming at V came to 5 bases and at J to 4 bases, leaving 7 bases not matched to a gene. CDR3 sequence reads: CASSETGASTGELFF. The CDR3 bases are TGTGCCAGCTCAGAAACAGGGGCGAGCACCGGGGAGCTGTTTTTT.

The sample holds a few counts of this clone. J is TRBJ1-3 and V is TRBV7-9; tentative D call: TRBD1 (5 bases). CDR1 SEHNR and CDR2 FQNEAQ come from the germline V gene (reference sequence). The V and J ends lost 2 bases and 0 bases respectively, with 8 bases between them. This CDR3 has 15 amino acids. The CDR3 DNA reads TGTGCCAGCAGCTTACAGGGAAACTCTGGAAACACCATATATTTT. It is translated as CASSLQGNSGNTIYF.

The chain employs TRBV2 and TRBJ1-1; D possibly corresponds to TRBD1 (5 bases). CDR3 length: 15 residues. The ends were cut back, 0 bases at V and 7 bases at J, with 15 bases in the middle. The germline CDR1 and CDR2 sequences are SNHLY and FYNNEI. This CDR3 is CASSEALRGRFEAFF. CDR3 nucleotide sequence: TGTGCCAGCAGTGAAGCGCTTCGGGGGAGGTTTGAAGCTTTCTTT. The variable domain in full, completed from reference TRBV2 and TRBJ1-1, reads EPEVTQTPSHQVTQMGQEVILRCVPISNHLYFYWYRQILGQKVEFLVSFYNNEISEKSEIFDDQFSVERPDGSNFTLKIRSTKLEDSAMYFCASSEALRGRFEAFFGQGTRLTVV.

The chain recombines TRBV5-4 with TRBJ1-2; D is undetermined. V lost 0 bases and J lost 8, with 11 bases in between. The CDR3 has 13 amino acids. Germline V CDR1 and CDR2: SGHNT, YYREEE (reference sequence). The CDR3, as DNA: TGTGCCAGCAGCTTGGTGCAGGATGGAGGCTACACCTTC. Amino acids: CASSLVQDGGYTF.